This entry describes one TCR beta chain. The data stem from a study of shared clonotypes between healthy human individuals. An even split of each subset's genomic DNA across several immunoSEQ plates was performed. Method: immunoSEQ multiplex PCR; TCRdb's copy keeps in-frame clones and lacks some. The sample lists millions of clones; 85% to 95% were seen once. Germline CDR1 and CDR2: MNHNY and SVGAGI (reference sequence). Trimming left V 5 bases short and J 0 bases short, with 8 bases between. The CDR3 covers 13 residues. V is TRBV6-6 and J is TRBJ2-7; TRBD1 is a possible D gene (6 bases). The TCR sequence derives from a young man in good health. Input material: naive CD4+ T cells sorted from blood. Subset indicated: CD45RA+ positively selected. CDR3 sequence: CASSKQGSYEQYF. DNA for the CDR3: TGTGCCAGCAGTAAACAGGGCTCCTACGAGCAGTACTTC.